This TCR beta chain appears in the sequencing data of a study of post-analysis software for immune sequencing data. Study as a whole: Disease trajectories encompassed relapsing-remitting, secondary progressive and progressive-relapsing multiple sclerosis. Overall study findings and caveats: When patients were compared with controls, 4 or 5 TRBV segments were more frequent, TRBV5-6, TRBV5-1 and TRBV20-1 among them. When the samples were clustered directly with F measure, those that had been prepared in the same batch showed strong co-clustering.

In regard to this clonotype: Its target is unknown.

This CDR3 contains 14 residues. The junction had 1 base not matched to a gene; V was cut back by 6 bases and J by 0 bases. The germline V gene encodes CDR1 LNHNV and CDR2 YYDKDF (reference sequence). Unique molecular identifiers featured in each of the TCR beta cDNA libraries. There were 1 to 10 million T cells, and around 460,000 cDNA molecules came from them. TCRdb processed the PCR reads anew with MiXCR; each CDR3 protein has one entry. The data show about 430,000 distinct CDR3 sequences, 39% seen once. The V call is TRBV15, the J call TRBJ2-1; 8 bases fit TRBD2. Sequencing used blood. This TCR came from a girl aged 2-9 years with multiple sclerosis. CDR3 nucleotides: TGTGCCACCAGGGCGGGGGGCTCCTACAATGAGCAGTTCTTC. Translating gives CATRAGGSYNEQFF.